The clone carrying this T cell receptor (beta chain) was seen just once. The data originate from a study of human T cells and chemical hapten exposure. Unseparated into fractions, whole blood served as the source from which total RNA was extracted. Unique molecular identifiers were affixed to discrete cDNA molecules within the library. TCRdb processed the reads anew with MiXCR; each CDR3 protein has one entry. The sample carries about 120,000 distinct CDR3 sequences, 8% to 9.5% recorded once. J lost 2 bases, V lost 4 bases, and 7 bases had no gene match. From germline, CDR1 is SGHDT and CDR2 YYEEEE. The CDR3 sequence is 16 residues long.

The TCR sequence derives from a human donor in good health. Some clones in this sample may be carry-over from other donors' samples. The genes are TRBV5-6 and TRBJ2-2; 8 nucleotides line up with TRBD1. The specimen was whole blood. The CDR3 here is CASSPPTGANTGELFF. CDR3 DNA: TGTGCCAGCAGCCCCCCGACAGGGGCAAACACCGGGGAGCTGTTTTTT.